What follows is one TCR beta chain and its context. Germline lookup yields CDR1 SGDLS and CDR2 YYNGEE. The CDR3 sequence is 14 residues long. Trimming pared 0 bases from V and 5 bases from J, leaving 10 bases between. The data stem from a study of blood T cell repertoires in COVID-19. Study context: There were acute and convalescent COVID-19 samples, and they came from the United States, Italy and Spain. Sample material is recorded as cDNA or gDNA derived from T cells, B-cell-depleted T cells, or PBMCs.

Methods used by the authors: Estimated nucleated cell counts came from reference gene primer amplification. Only in-frame clones appear in the TCRdb table, and some are missing; sequencing was by immunoSEQ multiplex PCR. V and J calls and clone size are copied from that table; D and trimming were computed from the DNA. The table records around 140,000 clones, roughly 89% of them present only once. The sample was peripheral blood. The sequence was obtained from a man aged 55 to 70 with active or convalescent COVID-19. The chain has TRBV9 and TRBJ2-3; D is perhaps TRBD2 (5 bases). In DNA form, the CDR3 reads TGTGCCAGCAGCGTAGTGAGCGGAGGAGATACGCAGTATTTT. It translates to CASSVVSGGDTQYF.